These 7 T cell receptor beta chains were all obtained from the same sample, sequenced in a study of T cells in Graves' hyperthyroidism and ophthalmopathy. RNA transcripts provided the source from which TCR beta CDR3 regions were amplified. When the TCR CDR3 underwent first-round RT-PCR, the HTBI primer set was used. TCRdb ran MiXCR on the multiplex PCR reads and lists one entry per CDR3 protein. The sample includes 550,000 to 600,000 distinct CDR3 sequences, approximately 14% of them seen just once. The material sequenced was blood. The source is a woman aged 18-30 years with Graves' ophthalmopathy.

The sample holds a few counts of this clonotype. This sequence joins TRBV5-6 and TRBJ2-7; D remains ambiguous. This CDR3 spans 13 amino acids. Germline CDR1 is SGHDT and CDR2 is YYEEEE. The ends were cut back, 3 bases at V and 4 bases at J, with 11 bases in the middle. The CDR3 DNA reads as TGTGCCAGCAGCTCCAGTACAATATACGAGCAGTACTTC. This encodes CASSSSTIYEQYF.

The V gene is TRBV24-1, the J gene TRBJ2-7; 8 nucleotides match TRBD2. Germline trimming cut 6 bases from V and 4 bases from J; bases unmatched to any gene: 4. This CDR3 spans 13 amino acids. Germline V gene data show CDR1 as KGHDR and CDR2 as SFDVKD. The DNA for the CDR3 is TGTGCCACCAGTAGGACTAGCAGTTACGAGCAGTACTTC. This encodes CATSRTSSYEQYF.

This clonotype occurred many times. The CDR3 spells CAWRGTGGTGELFF. The DNA for the CDR3 is TGTGCCTGGAGAGGGACAGGGGGCACCGGGGAGCTGTTTTTT. This chain uses TRBV30 with TRBJ2-2; 11 nucleotides align to TRBD1. The germline V gene has CDR1 GTSNPN and CDR2 SVGIG (reference sequence). The J segment lost 4 bases and the V segment lost 3 bases, leaving 1 base of the junction unmatched. The length of the CDR3 is 14 residues.

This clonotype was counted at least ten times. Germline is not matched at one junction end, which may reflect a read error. The CDR3 nucleotides read TGTGCTAGCAGCTTAGGGCCCGGGGGGTTGTACAATGAGCAGTTCTTC. Translation gives CASSLGPGGLYNEQFF. The rearrangement joins TRBV7-7 to TRBJ2-1, with TRBD2 matching over 7 bases. This CDR3 has 16 residues. Germline lookup yields CDR1 SSHAT and CDR2 FNYEAQ (reference sequence).

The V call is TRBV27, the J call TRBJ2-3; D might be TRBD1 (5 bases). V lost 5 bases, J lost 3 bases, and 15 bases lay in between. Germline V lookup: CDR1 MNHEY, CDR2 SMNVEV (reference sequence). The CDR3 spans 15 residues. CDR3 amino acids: CASSETRRATDTQYF. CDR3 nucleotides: TGTGCCAGCAGTGAGACCCGCAGGGCGACAGATACGCAGTATTTT.

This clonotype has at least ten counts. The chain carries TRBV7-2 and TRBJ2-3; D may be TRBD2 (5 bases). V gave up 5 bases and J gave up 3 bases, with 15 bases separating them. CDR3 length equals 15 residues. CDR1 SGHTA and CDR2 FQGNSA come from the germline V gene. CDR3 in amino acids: CASSPSRGMTDTQYF. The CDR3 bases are TGTGCCAGCAGCCCATCACGGGGAATGACAGATACGCAGTATTTT. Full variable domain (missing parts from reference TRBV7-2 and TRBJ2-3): GAGVSQSPSNKVTEKGKDVELRCDPISGHTALYWYRQSLGQGLEFLIYFQGNSAPDKSGLPSDRFSAERTGGSVSTLTIQRTQQEDSAVYLCASSPSRGMTDTQYFGPGTRLTVL.

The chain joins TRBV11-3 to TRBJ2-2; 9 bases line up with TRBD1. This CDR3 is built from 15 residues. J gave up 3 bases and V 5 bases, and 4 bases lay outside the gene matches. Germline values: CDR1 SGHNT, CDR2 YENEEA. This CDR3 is CASSVDRGDTGELFF. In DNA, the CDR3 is TGTGCCAGCAGCGTGGACAGGGGAGACACCGGGGAGCTGTTTTTT. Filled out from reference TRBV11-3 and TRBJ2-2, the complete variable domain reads EAGVVQSPRYKIIEKKQPVAFWCNPISGHNTLYWYLQNLGQGPELLIRYENEEAVDDSQLPKDRFSAERLKGVDSTLKIQPAELGDSAVYLCASSVDRGDTGELFFGEGSRLTVL.